One and the same sample provided the 30 T cell receptor beta chains below, sequenced in a study of cytomegalovirus exposure and HLA in healthy donors (dated by TCRdb to 2015 to 2018). Library preparation employed the immunoSEQ multiplex PCR assay. A mixture of 60 forward primers for TCR Vbeta segments and 13 reverse primers for TCR Jbeta segments was used in the multiplex PCR. As stored in TCRdb, this immuneACCESS dataset retains in-frame rearrangements with V and J assigned. A fraction of the clones does not appear; measured against another copy, unresolved V genes explain less than half of the discrepancy, and the remainder lacks a known reason. The sample includes fewer than 250,000 clones, with roughly 80% observed a single time. The ten largest clonotypes hold 1.5% to 2% of the sample. Sequenced input: PBMCs. These receptors were taken from a woman under 30 in good health and CMV-seronegative.

The rearrangement uses TRBV30 and TRBJ2-3; D is unclear. The CDR3 runs 13 residues. The V gene's germline CDR1 is GTSNPN and CDR2 SVGIG (reference sequence). Trimming took 0 bases from V and 2 from J, leaving 6 bases between them. In DNA form, the CDR3 reads TGTGCCTGGAGTGTCCCTTTCACAGATACGCAGTATTTT. Protein sequence: CAWSVPFTDTQYF.

The rearrangement links TRBV27 to TRBJ2-7, with 10 bases fitting TRBD1. The CDR3 loop spans 15 amino acids. V was clipped by 5 bases and J by 0 bases; unmatched bases: 4. Germline V gene sequence: CDR1 MNHEY, CDR2 SMNVEV (reference sequence). CDR3 nucleotide sequence: TGTGCCAGCAGTGACTGGGACAGGGGCTCCTACGAGCAGTACTTC. Amino acid sequence: CASSDWDRGSYEQYF.

The chain carries TRBV13 and TRBJ2-1; 10 bases map to TRBD2. The junction had 16 bases not matched to a gene; V was cut back by 5 bases and J by 9 bases. The CDR3 sequence is 17 residues long. Germline-derived CDR1 and CDR2 are PRHDT and FYEKMQ (reference sequence). The CDR3 region is CASSLITGTSVSSEQFF. As DNA, the CDR3 is TGTGCCAGCAGCCTAATAACCGGGACTAGCGTATCGTCTGAGCAGTTCTTC.

This chain uses TRBV19 with TRBJ1-2; TRBD1 matches at 8 bases. The CDR3 is 15 amino acids. V lost 6 bases, J lost 3 bases, and 9 bases stayed unmatched. Germline assignment: CDR1 LNHDA and CDR2 SQIVND (reference sequence). CDR3 region: CASSPMDREDYGYTF. The CDR3, as DNA: TGTGCCAGTAGCCCCATGGACAGGGAGGACTATGGCTACACCTTC.

This clone was observed a few times. The genes are TRBV6-6 and TRBJ2-7, with a possible D match to TRBD1 (6 bases). Looked up from germline, CDR1 is MNHNY and CDR2 is SVGAGI (reference sequence). The CDR3 contains 15 residues. V dropped 0 bases and J dropped 2 bases, with 11 bases sitting between them. The CDR3 loop reads CASSYSARGPYEQYF. CDR3 coding DNA: TGTGCCAGCAGTTACTCTGCCAGGGGACCCTACGAGCAGTACTTC.

In regard to this clone: Germline and junction disagree at one end, which may indicate a read error. The chain couples TRBV6-1 to TRBJ2-3, with D uncertain. Germline V gene sequence: CDR1 MNHNS, CDR2 SASEGT. The CDR3 length is 9 residues. The CDR3 spells CASTDTQYF. The CDR3, as DNA: TGTGCCAGCACTGATACGCAGTATTTT.

This clone was seen a few times. The V gene is TRBV5-6, the J gene TRBJ2-5, with TRBD2 matching over 10 bases. V trimming: 3 bases; J trimming: 4 bases; junction bases outside the gene matches: 6. Germline lookup yields CDR1 SGHDT and CDR2 YYEEEE. The CDR3 contains 15 residues. This CDR3 is CASSSPGLATETQYF. CDR3 nucleotide sequence: TGTGCCAGCAGCTCCCCGGGACTAGCGACAGAGACCCAGTACTTC. The variable domain in full, with the rest retrieved from reference TRBV5-6 and TRBJ2-5, is DAGVTQSPTHLIKTRGQQVTLRCSPKSGHDTVSWYQQALGQGPQFIFQYYEEEERQRGNFPDRFSGHQFPNYSSELNVNALLLGDSALYLCASSSPGLATETQYFGPGTRLLVL.

V usage is TRBV18 and J usage is TRBJ1-1; D not resolved. Looked up from germline, CDR1 is KGHSH and CDR2 is LQKENI. V was pared by 1 base and J by 3 bases, with 12 bases between. The CDR3 contains 15 residues. This chain's CDR3 is CASSPLEMRDTEAFF. The CDR3 DNA sequence: TGTGCCAGCTCACCACTCGAAATGAGGGACACTGAAGCTTTCTTT.

The rearrangement uses TRBV15 and TRBJ2-7, with TRBD2 as a possible D gene (5 bases). The germline gives CDR1 LNHNV, CDR2 YYDKDF (reference sequence). There are 14 residues in the CDR3. Trimming left V 1 base short and J 3 bases short, with 10 bases between. The CDR3 loop is CATSRAGSYYEQYF. CDR3 DNA: TGTGCCACCAGCAGAGCGGGGTCTTACTACGAGCAGTACTTC.

V gene TRBV5-1 combines with J gene TRBJ2-5; 10 bases line up with TRBD2. CDR1 and CDR2 (germline): SGHRS, YFSETQ. The CDR3 is made up of 15 amino acids. Losses at the gene ends were 3 bases for V and 1 base for J; bases not matched to a gene: 3. DNA for the CDR3: TGCGCCAGCAGCTACCAGCGGGAGGGCCAAGAGACCCAGTACTTC. Its translation is CASSYQREGQETQYF.

The chain combines TRBV7-9 with TRBJ1-5; D remains ambiguous. The germline CDR1 and CDR2 sequences are SEHNR and FQNEAQ (reference sequence). CDR3 size: 16 residues. The V end was cut by 1 base, the J end by 0 bases, with 10 bases between. The DNA of the CDR3 is TGTGCCAGCAGCTTAGTTAATGGCATTAGCAATCAGCCCCAGCATTTT. It codes for CASSLVNGISNQPQHF. The full variable domain, completed using reference TRBV7-9 and TRBJ1-5, is DTGVSQNPRHKITKRGQNVTFRCDPISEHNRLYWYRQTLGQGPEFLTYFQNEAQLEKSRLLSDRFSAERPKGSFSTLEIQRTEQGDSAMYLCASSLVNGISNQPQHFGDGTRLSIL.

This chain connects TRBV29-1 to TRBJ2-7; 7 bases are shared with TRBD1. This CDR3 has 11 residues. Losses at the gene ends were 4 bases for V and 6 bases for J; bases not matched to a gene: 3. The germline CDR1 and CDR2 sequences are SQVTM and ANQGSEA. The CDR3 loop reads CSVAGTAEQYF. The CDR3 DNA is TGCAGCGTTGCGGGGACAGCCGAGCAGTACTTC.

This clone was recorded a few times. The V and J genes are TRBV29-1 and TRBJ2-1, with TRBD2 identical over 10 bases. The V gene's germline CDR1 is SQVTM and CDR2 ANQGSEA. The CDR3 is 12 residues long. V lost 7 bases, J lost 13 bases, and 10 bases stayed unmatched. The CDR3 sequence: CSASGGLASQFF. The CDR3 DNA reads as TGCAGCGCTAGCGGGGGCCTAGCGAGTCAGTTCTTC.

V gene TRBV7-2 combines with J gene TRBJ2-3, with D perhaps TRBD1 (5 bases). This CDR3 comprises 13 residues. Between the trimmed V and J ends, which lost 3 bases and 4 bases, there was a span of 8 bases. The V gene's germline CDR1 is SGHTA and CDR2 FQGNSA. In DNA, the CDR3 is TGTGCCAGCAGCTTTCAGGGATCAGATACGCAGTATTTT. Residues: CASSFQGSDTQYF.

This clone has more than one count but fewer than ten. The rearrangement uses TRBV5-1 and TRBJ2-3, with 7 bases aligning to TRBD2. V dropped 2 bases and J dropped 0; count of bases not matched to a gene: 3. The CDR3 length is 15 residues. CDR1 and CDR2 (germline): SGHRS, YFSETQ. DNA of the CDR3: TGCGCCAGCAGCTTAAGCGGGGATAGCACAGATACGCAGTATTTT. Translating it yields CASSLSGDSTDTQYF.

This clone was found a few times. V and J are TRBV25-1 and TRBJ2-1; 9 bases agree with TRBD2. Germline CDR1 and CDR2: MGHDK and SYGVNS. CDR3 length: 16 amino acids. J gave up 2 bases and V 5 bases, and 7 bases lay outside the gene matches. Here the CDR3 DNA reads TGTGCCAGCAGTCCCCTTAGCGGGAGCACCTACAATGAGCAGTTCTTC. It yields the protein CASSPLSGSTYNEQFF.

V and J are TRBV19 and TRBJ2-1; no definite D call. Trimming took off 7 bases at V and 6 bases at J, with 16 bases between the two ends. Germline V gene lookup returns CDR1 LNHDA and CDR2 SQIVND (reference sequence). The CDR3 consists of 14 residues. CDR3 bases: TGTGCCAGTACCCACGCCCCTGGCAGCAATGAGCAGTTCTTC. Its protein product is CASTHAPGSNEQFF.

The chain is built from TRBV5-1 and TRBJ2-7, with unresolved D. The germline gives CDR1 SGHRS, CDR2 YFSETQ. Trimming removed 5 bases at V and 1 base at J, with 7 bases between. The CDR3 is 12 residues long. As DNA, the CDR3 is TGCGCCAGCAGGGGCAGATCCTACGAGCAGTACTTC. It encodes CASRGRSYEQYF. Filled out from reference TRBV5-1 and TRBJ2-7, the complete variable domain reads KAGVTQTPRYLIKTRGQQVTLSCSPISGHRSVSWYQQTPGQGLQFLFEYFSETQRNKGNFPGRFSGRQFSNSRSEMNVSTLELGDSALYLCASRGRSYEQYFGPGTRLTVT.

The V call is TRBV5-1, the J call TRBJ2-4; D may be TRBD2 (6 bases). V was cut by 3 bases and J by 5 bases, with 15 bases left in between. In germline, CDR1 is SGHRS, CDR2 YFSETQ. This CDR3 spans 15 amino acids. CDR3 sequence: CASSSERGLENIQYF. CDR3 in DNA: TGCGCCAGCAGCTCGGAACGGGGGTTAGAAAACATTCAGTACTTC.

As DNA, the CDR3 is TGTGCCAGCAGCACCCTGGGGCAGGGGGCCAGCTACACCTTC. Protein product: CASSTLGQGASYTF. The V gene is TRBV5-4, the J gene TRBJ1-2, with TRBD1 matching over 8 bases. This CDR3 is built from 14 residues. The germline V gene encodes CDR1 SGHNT and CDR2 YYREEE (reference sequence). J was trimmed by 9 bases and V by 4 bases; bases with no gene match: 11.

This clone was seen a single time. The rearrangement joins TRBV5-8 to TRBJ1-1; D is possibly TRBD1 (6 bases). The CDR3 length is 14 residues. Germline loops: CDR1 SGHTS, CDR2 YDEGEE. V lost 4 bases, J lost 1 base, and 11 bases lay in between. CDR3 sequence reads: CASSTGHQNTEAFF. The CDR3 DNA reads TGTGCCAGCAGCACGGGACACCAGAACACTGAAGCTTTCTTT.

The chain carries TRBV2 and TRBJ2-7; unclear D gene. The ends were cut back, 6 bases at V and 3 bases at J, with 3 bases in the middle. This CDR3 is 10 amino acids long. Germline assignment: CDR1 SNHLY and CDR2 FYNNEI. The CDR3 loop is CASSNYEQYF. DNA of the CDR3: TGTGCCAGCAGCAACTACGAGCAGTACTTC.

The chain employs TRBV27 and TRBJ2-7; a possible D gene is TRBD1 (5 bases). The germline gives CDR1 MNHEY, CDR2 SMNVEV (reference sequence). V gave up 8 bases and J gave up 4 bases, with 18 bases separating them. CDR3 length: 14 residues. Here the CDR3 DNA reads TGTGCCAGCGGGTTTAGGGGCCCTTCTTACGAGCAGTACTTC. Its translation: CASGFRGPSYEQYF.

CDR3 protein: CASSQGTGLAGANVLTF. In DNA form, the CDR3 reads TGTGCCAGCAGCCAAGGCACAGGGTTGGCTGGGGCCAACGTCCTGACTTTC. The chain employs TRBV4-2 and TRBJ2-6; maybe TRBD1 (6 bases). V was pared by 1 base and J by 2 bases, with 12 bases between. Germline V CDR1 and CDR2: LGHNA, YNFKEQ. The CDR3 sequence is 17 residues long.

The chain links TRBV7-6 to TRBJ2-3, with no clear D. The germline V and J ends were trimmed by 5 bases and 4 bases, with 10 bases remaining between them. The length of the CDR3 is 13 residues. The germline V gene has CDR1 SGHVS and CDR2 FNYEAQ. The CDR3 coding sequence is TGTGCCAGCAGCCCCCTCCGCGCAGATACGCAGTATTTT. Encoded protein: CASSPLRADTQYF.

The count of this clone is one. The chain uses TRBV28 and TRBJ1-5; maybe TRBD1 (6 bases). The V end lost 5 bases, the J end lost 0 bases, and 14 bases lay between the germline ends. The CDR3 totals 16 residues. The germline CDR1 and CDR2 sequences are MDHEN and SYDVKM. CDR3 in amino acids: CASSLIRDISNQPQHF. The DNA for the CDR3 is TGTGCCAGCAGTCTGATTCGGGACATTAGCAATCAGCCCCAGCATTTT.

This chain links TRBV20-1 with TRBJ1-1; TRBD1 might be the D (5 bases). Germline assignment: CDR1 DFQATT and CDR2 SNEGSKA (reference sequence). This CDR3 has 9 residues. The ends were cut back, 6 bases at V and 13 bases at J, with 12 bases in the middle. The CDR3 loop reads CSAPAGGFF. For the CDR3, the DNA is TGCAGTGCCCCGGCCGGGGGTTTCTTT.

The chain carries TRBV27 and TRBJ1-5; D is unresolved. Germline assignment: CDR1 MNHEY and CDR2 SMNVEV (reference sequence). This CDR3 has 16 amino acids. V lost 4 bases, J lost 0 bases, and 13 bases lay in between. Here the CDR3 reads CASSYTVSYSNQPQHF. The DNA for the CDR3 is TGTGCCAGCAGTTACACAGTATCCTATAGCAATCAGCCCCAGCATTTT.

The genes are TRBV4-1 and TRBJ2-7, with TRBD2 matching over 7 bases. Trimming cost V 0 bases and J 6 bases; bases outside gene matches: 5. The CDR3 loop spans 14 amino acids. In germline, CDR1 is MGHRA, CDR2 YSYEKL. This CDR3 is CASSQETSFGEQYF. The DNA for the CDR3 is TGCGCCAGCAGCCAAGAGACTAGCTTTGGCGAGCAGTACTTC.

The chain joins TRBV4-1 to TRBJ1-3; weak D call: TRBD1 (5 bases). The CDR3 sequence is 15 residues long. Trimming took 6 bases from V and 1 from J, leaving 13 bases between them. In germline, CDR1 is MGHRA, CDR2 YSYEKL. CDR3 nucleotide sequence: TGCGCCAGCAGTTCTCCAGGGCAGTCTGGAAACACCATATATTTT. It yields the protein CASSSPGQSGNTIYF.